The 3 T cell receptor beta chains given below trace back to one sample, sequenced in a study of blood T cell repertoires in COVID-19. The assay was immunoSEQ multiplex PCR, and TCRdb's table has in-frame clones only and misses some. The top ten clones hold 2.9% of a sample with around 180,000 clones, around 86% of them seen once. The sample taken for sequencing was peripheral blood. The receptors here all came from a woman in her 30s with active or convalescent COVID-19.

There are a few counts of this clone. The rearrangement uses TRBV27 and TRBJ1-6, with 8 bases identical to TRBD1. The germline V gene encodes CDR1 MNHEY and CDR2 SMNVEV (reference sequence). CDR3 length: 14 residues. V was clipped by 6 bases and J by 9 bases; unmatched bases: 7. The CDR3 bases are TGTGCCAGCAGGACGACAGGGGTTACTTCACCCCTCCACTTT. Its translation: CASRTTGVTSPLHF.

This rearrangement joins TRBV6-5 to TRBJ1-2, with TRBD1 as a possible D gene (6 bases). The CDR3 is made up of 15 amino acids. Trimming shortened V by 6 bases and J by 3 bases, and 17 bases separated the two germline ends. CDR1 and CDR2 from the germline V gene are MNHEY and SVGAGI. The CDR3: CASSPRGPGDYGYTF. In nucleotides, the CDR3 is TGTGCCAGCAGCCCCAGGGGTCCTGGGGACTATGGCTACACCTTC.

The rearrangement uses TRBV27 and TRBJ1-2; possible D gene TRBD1, 6 bases. This CDR3 is 15 amino acids long. V shed 3 bases and J shed 2 bases, with 13 bases lying between them. The V gene's germline CDR1 is MNHEY and CDR2 SMNVEV (reference sequence). The CDR3 sequence: CASSLMAGVNYGYTF. CDR3 sequence (DNA): TGTGCCAGCAGTTTGATGGCAGGGGTCAACTATGGCTACACCTTC.